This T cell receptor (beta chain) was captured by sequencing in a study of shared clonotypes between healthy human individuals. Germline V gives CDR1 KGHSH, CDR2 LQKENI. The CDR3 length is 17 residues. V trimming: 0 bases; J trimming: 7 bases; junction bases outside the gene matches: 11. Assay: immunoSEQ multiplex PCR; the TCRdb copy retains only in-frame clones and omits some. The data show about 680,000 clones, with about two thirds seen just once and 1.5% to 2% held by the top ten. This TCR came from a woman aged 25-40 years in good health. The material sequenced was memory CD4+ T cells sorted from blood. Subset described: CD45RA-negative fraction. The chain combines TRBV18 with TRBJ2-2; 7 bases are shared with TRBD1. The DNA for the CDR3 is TGTGCCAGCTCACCACCGACGACAGGGAATGTGCGCGGGGAGCTGTTTTTT. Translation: CASSPPTTGNVRGELFF.